This T cell receptor beta chain was captured in a study of blood T cell repertoires in COVID-19. Trimming removed 7 bases from V and 0 bases from J, with 15 bases in between. The length of the CDR3 is 15 residues. Germline V lookup: CDR1 MNHEY, CDR2 SVGAGI. Repertoires were generated with immunoSEQ multiplex PCR, while TCRdb's copy carries only in-frame clones and drops some. The data contain over 150,000 clones, over 60% of them singletons. This TCR derives from a man aged 60-69 years with acute or convalescent COVID-19. The chain recombines TRBV6-5 with TRBJ1-1; D perhaps matches TRBD1 (5 bases). The specimen was peripheral blood. The CDR3 region is CASKGLFIMNTEAFF. CDR3 coding DNA: TGTGCCAGCAAGGGACTGTTTATCATGAACACTGAAGCTTTCTTT.